This TCR beta chain was profiled in a study of cytomegalovirus exposure and HLA in healthy donors. The CDR3 is made up of 16 amino acids. The germline V gene encodes CDR1 KGHSH and CDR2 LQKENI. V was trimmed by 3 bases and J by 0 bases, leaving 15 bases between them. The PCR used 60 Vbeta and 13 Jbeta primers. The assay was immunoSEQ multiplex PCR, and TCRdb's table has in-frame clones only and misses some. The top ten clones hold less than 3.5% of a sample with about 200,000 clones, 82% of them seen once. J is TRBJ2-7 and V is TRBV18, with a tentative D call TRBD2 (6 bases). The TCR originated in a woman between 40 and 55 years old in good health and CMV-seronegative. Sequencing was performed on PBMCs. CDR3 protein: CASSPGVGSGSYEQYF. In DNA, the CDR3 is TGTGCCAGCTCACCGGGGGTCGGTAGCGGCTCCTACGAGCAGTACTTC.